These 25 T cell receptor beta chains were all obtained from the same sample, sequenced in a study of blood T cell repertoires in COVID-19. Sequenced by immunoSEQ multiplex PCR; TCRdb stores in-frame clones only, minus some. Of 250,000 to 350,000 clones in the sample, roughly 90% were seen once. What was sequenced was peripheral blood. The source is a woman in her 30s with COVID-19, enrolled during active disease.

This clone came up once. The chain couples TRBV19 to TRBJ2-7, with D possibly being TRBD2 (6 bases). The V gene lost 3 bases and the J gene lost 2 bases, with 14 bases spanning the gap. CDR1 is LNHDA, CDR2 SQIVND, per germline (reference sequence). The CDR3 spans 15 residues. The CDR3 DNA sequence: TGTGCCAGTAGTATTTTGCCGGGACTTGCCTACGAGCAGTACTTC. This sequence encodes CASSILPGLAYEQYF.

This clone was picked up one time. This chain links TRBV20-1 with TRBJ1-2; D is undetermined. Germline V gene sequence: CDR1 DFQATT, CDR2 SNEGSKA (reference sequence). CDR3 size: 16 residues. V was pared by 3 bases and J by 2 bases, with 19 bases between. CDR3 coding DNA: TGCAGTGCTAGTCCGGTACCCGGGTCGGGAAACTATGGCTACACCTTC. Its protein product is CSASPVPGSGNYGYTF.

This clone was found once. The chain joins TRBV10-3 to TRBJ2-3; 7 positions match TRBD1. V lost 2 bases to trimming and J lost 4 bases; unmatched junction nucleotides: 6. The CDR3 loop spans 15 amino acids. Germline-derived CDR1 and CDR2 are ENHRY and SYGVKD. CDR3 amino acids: CAISEGTARADTQYF. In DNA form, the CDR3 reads TGTGCCATCAGTGAGGGGACAGCGAGAGCAGATACGCAGTATTTT.

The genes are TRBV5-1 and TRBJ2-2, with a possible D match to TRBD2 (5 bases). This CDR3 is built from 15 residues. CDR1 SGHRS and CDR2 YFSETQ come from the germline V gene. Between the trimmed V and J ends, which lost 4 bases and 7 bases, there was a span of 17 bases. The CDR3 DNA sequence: TGCGCCAGCAGCCCGGGGATAACTTTTGGCGGGGAGCTGTTTTTT. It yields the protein CASSPGITFGGELFF. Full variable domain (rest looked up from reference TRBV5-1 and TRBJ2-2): KAGVTQTPRYLIKTRGQQVTLSCSPISGHRSVSWYQQTPGQGLQFLFEYFSETQRNKGNFPGRFSGRQFSNSRSEMNVSTLELGDSALYLCASSPGITFGGELFFGEGSRLTVL.

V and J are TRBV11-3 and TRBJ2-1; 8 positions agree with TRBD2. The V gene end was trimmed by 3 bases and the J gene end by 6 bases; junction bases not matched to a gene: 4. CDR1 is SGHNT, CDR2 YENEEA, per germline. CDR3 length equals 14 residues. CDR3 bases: TGTGCCAGCAGCTTCCCGGGACTAGGCAATGAGCAGTTCTTC. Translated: CASSFPGLGNEQFF.

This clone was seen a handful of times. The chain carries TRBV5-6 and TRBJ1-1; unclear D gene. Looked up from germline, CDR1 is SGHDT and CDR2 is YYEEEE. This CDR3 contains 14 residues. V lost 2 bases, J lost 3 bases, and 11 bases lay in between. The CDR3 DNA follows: TGTGCCAGCAGCTTTCCCCTATCGGACACTGAAGCTTTCTTT. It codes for CASSFPLSDTEAFF.

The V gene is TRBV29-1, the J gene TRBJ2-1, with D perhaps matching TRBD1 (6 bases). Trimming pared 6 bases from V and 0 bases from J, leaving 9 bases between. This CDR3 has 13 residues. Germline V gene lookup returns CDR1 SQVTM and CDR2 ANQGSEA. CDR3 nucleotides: TGCAGCGTAGGGGGATTCTCCTACAATGAGCAGTTCTTC. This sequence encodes CSVGGFSYNEQFF.

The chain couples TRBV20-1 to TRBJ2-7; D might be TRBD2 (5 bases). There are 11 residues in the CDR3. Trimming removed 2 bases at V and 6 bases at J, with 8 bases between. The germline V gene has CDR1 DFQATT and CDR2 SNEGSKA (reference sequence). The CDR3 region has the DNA TGCAGTGCTAGATTCGGGATCGAGCAGTACTTC. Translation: CSARFGIEQYF.

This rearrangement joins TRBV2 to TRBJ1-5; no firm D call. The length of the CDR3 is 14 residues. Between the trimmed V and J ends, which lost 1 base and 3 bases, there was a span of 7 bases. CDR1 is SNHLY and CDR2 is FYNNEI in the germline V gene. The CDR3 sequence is CASSEVRFNQPQHF. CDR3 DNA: TGTGCCAGCAGTGAAGTGAGGTTCAATCAGCCCCAGCATTTT.

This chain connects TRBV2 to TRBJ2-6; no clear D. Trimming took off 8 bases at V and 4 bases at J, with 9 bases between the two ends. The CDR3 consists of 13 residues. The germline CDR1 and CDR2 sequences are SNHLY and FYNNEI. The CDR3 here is CASQSTGANVLTF. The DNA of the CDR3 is TGTGCCAGCCAATCGACAGGGGCCAACGTCCTGACTTTC. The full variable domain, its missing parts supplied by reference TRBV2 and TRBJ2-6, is EPEVTQTPSHQVTQMGQEVILRCVPISNHLYFYWYRQILGQKVEFLVSFYNNEISEKSEIFDDQFSVERPDGSNFTLKIRSTKLEDSAMYFCASQSTGANVLTFGAGSRLTVL.

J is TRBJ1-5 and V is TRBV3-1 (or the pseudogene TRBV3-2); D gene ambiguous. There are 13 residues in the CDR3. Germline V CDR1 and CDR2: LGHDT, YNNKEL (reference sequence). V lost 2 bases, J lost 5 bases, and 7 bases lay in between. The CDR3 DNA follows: TGTGCCAGCAGCCAATCTTCTTATCAGCCCCAGCATTTT. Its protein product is CASSQSSYQPQHF.

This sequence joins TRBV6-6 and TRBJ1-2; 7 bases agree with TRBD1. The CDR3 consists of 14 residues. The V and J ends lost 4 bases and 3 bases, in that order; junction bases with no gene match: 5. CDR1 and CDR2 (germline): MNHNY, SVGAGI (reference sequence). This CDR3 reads CASSSTGVDYGYTF. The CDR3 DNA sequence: TGTGCCAGCAGTTCTACAGGGGTCGACTATGGCTACACCTTC.

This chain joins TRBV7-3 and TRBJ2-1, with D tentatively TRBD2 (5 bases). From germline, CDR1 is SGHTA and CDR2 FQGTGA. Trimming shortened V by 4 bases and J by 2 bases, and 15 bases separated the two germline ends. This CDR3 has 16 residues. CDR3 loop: CASSSVASRTYNEQFF. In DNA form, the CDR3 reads TGTGCCAGCAGCTCCGTAGCGAGTCGTACCTACAATGAGCAGTTCTTC.

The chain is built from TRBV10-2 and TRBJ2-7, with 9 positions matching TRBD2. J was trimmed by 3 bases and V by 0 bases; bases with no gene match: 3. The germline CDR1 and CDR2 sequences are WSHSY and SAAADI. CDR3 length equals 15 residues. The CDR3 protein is CASSESSGRHYEQYF. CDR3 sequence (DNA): TGCGCCAGCAGTGAGTCTAGCGGGAGACACTACGAGCAGTACTTC.

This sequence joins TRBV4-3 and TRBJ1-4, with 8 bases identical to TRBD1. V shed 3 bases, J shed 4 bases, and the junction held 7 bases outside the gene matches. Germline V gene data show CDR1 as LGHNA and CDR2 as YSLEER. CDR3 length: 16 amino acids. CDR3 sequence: CASSHSTGGYNEKLFF. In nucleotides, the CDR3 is TGCGCCAGCAGCCATAGTACAGGGGGATATAATGAAAAACTGTTTTTT.

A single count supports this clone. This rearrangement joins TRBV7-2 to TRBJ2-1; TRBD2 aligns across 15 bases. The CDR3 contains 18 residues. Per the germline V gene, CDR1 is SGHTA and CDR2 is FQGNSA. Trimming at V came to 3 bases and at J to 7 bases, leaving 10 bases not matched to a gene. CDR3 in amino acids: CASSFNRAGTSGRNEQFF. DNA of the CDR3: TGTGCCAGCAGCTTTAATAGAGCCGGGACTAGCGGGAGGAATGAGCAGTTCTTC. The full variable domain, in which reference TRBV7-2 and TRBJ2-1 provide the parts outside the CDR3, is GAGVSQSPSNKVTEKGKDVELRCDPISGHTALYWYRQSLGQGLEFLIYFQGNSAPDKSGLPSDRFSAERTGGSVSTLTIQRTQQEDSAVYLCASSFNRAGTSGRNEQFFGPGTRLTVL.

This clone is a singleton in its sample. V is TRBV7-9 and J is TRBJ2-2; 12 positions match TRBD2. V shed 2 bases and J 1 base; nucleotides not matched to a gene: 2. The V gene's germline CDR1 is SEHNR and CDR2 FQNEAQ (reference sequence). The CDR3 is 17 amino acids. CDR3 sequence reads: CASSLQGLAGNTGELFF. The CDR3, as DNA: TGTGCCAGCAGCTTACAGGGACTAGCGGGGAACACCGGGGAGCTGTTTTTT.

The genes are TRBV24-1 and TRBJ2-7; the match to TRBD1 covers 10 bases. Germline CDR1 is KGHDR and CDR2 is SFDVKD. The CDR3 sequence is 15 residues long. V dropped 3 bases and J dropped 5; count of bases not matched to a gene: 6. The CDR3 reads CATSDPGTGVDEQYF. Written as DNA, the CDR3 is TGTGCCACCAGTGATCCCGGGACAGGGGTCGACGAGCAGTACTTC.

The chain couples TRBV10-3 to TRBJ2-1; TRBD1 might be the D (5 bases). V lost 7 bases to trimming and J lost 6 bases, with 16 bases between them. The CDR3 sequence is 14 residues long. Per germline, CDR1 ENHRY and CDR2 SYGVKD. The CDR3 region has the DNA TGTGCCATCACCAGAGACAGCGAGGTCAATGAGCAGTTCTTC. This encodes CAITRDSEVNEQFF.

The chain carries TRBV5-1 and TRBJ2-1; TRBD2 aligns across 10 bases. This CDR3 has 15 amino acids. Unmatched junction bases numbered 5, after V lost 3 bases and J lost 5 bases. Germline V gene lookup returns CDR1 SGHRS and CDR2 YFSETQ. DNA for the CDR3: TGCGCCAGCAGCTGGGGACTAGCGTCAGACAATGAGCAGTTCTTC. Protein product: CASSWGLASDNEQFF.

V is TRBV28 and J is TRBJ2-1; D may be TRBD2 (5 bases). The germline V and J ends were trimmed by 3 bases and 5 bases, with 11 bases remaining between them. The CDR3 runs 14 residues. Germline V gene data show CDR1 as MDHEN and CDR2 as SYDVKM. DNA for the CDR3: TGTGCCAGCAGTTTGGTGAGGGCCCACAATGAGCAGTTCTTC. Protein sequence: CASSLVRAHNEQFF. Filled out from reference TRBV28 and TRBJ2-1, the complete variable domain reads DVKVTQSSRYLVKRTGEKVFLECVQDMDHENMFWYRQDPGLGLRLIYFSYDVKMKEKGDIPEGYSVSREKKERFSLILESASTNQTSMYLCASSLVRAHNEQFFGPGTRLTVL.

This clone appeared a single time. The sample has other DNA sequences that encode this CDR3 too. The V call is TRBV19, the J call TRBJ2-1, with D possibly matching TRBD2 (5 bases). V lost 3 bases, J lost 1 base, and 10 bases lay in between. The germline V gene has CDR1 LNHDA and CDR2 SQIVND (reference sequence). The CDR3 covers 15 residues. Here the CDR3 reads CASSISGSSYNEQFF. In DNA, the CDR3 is TGTGCCAGTAGTATCTCTGGGAGTTCCTACAATGAGCAGTTCTTC.

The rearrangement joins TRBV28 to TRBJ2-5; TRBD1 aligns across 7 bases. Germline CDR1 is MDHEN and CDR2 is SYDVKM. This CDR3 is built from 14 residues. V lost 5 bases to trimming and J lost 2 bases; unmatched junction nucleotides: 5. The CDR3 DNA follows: TGTGCCAGCAGTCAACAGGGGTTGCAAGAGACCCAGTACTTC. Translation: CASSQQGLQETQYF.

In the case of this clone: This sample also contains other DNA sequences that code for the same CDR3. The CDR3 DNA is TGTGCCAGCAGTCCAGGGACTAGCGGGAGCTACGAGCAGTACTTC. Protein: CASSPGTSGSYEQYF. The chain recombines TRBV27 with TRBJ2-7; TRBD2 aligns across 14 bases. The V gene's germline CDR1 is MNHEY and CDR2 SMNVEV (reference sequence). The J segment lost 3 bases and the V segment lost 5 bases, leaving 3 bases of the junction unmatched. The CDR3 covers 15 residues.

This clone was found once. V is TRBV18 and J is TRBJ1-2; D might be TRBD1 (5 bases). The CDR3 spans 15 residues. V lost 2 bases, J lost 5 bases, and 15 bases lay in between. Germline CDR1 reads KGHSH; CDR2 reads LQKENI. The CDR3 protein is CASSPDPGLLYGYTF. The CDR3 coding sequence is TGTGCCAGCTCACCAGACCCGGGACTGCTGTATGGCTACACCTTC.